These 9 T cell receptor beta chains came from one sample sequenced in a study of early T cells in non-severe SARS-CoV-2 infection. Each CDR3 protein gets one entry after TCRdb re-called the 5' RACE reads with MiXCR. This table holds tens of thousands of distinct CDR3 sequences, 10% found once. The specimen was whole blood. These receptors were collected from an adult who was a healthcare worker with PCR-confirmed SARS-CoV-2 infection or an uninfected control (not recorded which).

This clonotype was seen repeatedly, ten times or more. This chain connects TRBV5-1 to TRBJ1-1; D not resolved. Per the germline V gene, CDR1 is SGHRS and CDR2 is YFSETQ. Deletions cut 4 bases from V and 1 base from J, with 11 bases between. The CDR3 runs to 14 residues. The CDR3: CASSISTGNTEAFF. CDR3 bases: TGCGCCAGCAGCATTTCGACGGGGAACACTGAAGCTTTCTTT.

This clonotype was detected ten times or more. The J gene is TRBJ2-1, the V gene TRBV27; D unclear. Germline CDR1 MNHEY, CDR2 SMNVEV (reference sequence). Trimming cost V 10 bases and J 6 bases, with 10 bases left between them. The CDR3 loop spans 11 amino acids. In nucleotides, the CDR3 is TGTGCCATCCTGGGCGGCAATGAGCAGTTCTTC. Translated: CAILGGNEQFF.

This clonotype was counted ten times or more. The chain is built from TRBV18 and TRBJ2-1; D may be TRBD1 (5 bases). Germline lookup yields CDR1 KGHSH and CDR2 LQKENI. Trimming left V 2 bases short and J 8 bases short, with 13 bases between. This CDR3 is 14 amino acids long. CDR3: CASSPVSGFDEQFF. CDR3 in DNA: TGTGCCAGCTCACCAGTTTCAGGGTTTGATGAGCAGTTCTTC.

The gene calls are TRBV5-1 and TRBJ2-2; 8 bases agree with TRBD1. The CDR3 runs to 16 residues. CDR1 is SGHRS and CDR2 is YFSETQ in the germline V gene. Germline trimming cut 5 bases from V and 1 base from J; bases unmatched to any gene: 7. This chain's CDR3 is CASRSPGTGNTGELFF. Here the CDR3 DNA reads TGCGCCAGCAGATCGCCCGGGACAGGGAACACCGGGGAGCTGTTTTTT.

This clonotype occurred a few times. V gene TRBV29-1 combines with J gene TRBJ2-5; 7 nucleotides align to TRBD2. Germline V gives CDR1 SQVTM, CDR2 ANQGSEA. The trim removed 4 bases at V and 0 bases at J, leaving 5 bases unmatched. The CDR3 has 14 amino acids. The CDR3 sequence: CSVGGGDYQETQYF. CDR3 coding DNA: TGCAGCGTTGGCGGGGGAGATTACCAAGAGACCCAGTACTTC.

At least ten counts were recorded for this clonotype. The chain has TRBV13 and TRBJ1-2; possibly TRBD1 for D (5 bases). The germline V gene encodes CDR1 PRHDT and CDR2 FYEKMQ (reference sequence). This CDR3 spans 19 amino acids. The ends were cut back, 4 bases at V and 0 bases at J, with 24 bases in the middle. CDR3 nucleotides: TGTGCCAGCAGCTCAGCCCGACAGATACTAAATTCAGCTAACTATGGCTACACCTTC. Translation: CASSSARQILNSANYGYTF.

This chain joins TRBV29-1 and TRBJ2-1; TRBD1 agrees at 9 bases. CDR3 length equals 13 residues. Germline V CDR1 and CDR2: SQVTM, ANQGSEA. J lost 7 bases, V lost 4 bases, and 5 bases had no gene match. In DNA form, the CDR3 reads TGCAGCGTTGTGGGGGACAGGGTAAATGAGCAGTTCTTC. It encodes CSVVGDRVNEQFF.

Ten or more counts support this clonotype. The genes are TRBV29-1 and TRBJ2-1, with a tentative D call TRBD2 (7 bases). Deletions cut 6 bases from V and 7 bases from J, with 19 bases between. This CDR3 is 14 amino acids long. Germline V gives CDR1 SQVTM, CDR2 ANQGSEA. The CDR3 DNA sequence: TGCAGCGTGGATCCACAGGGAGGGGAAAATGAGCAGTTCTTC. Translated: CSVDPQGGENEQFF.

This clonotype occurred a few times. This chain joins TRBV30 and TRBJ2-5; D possibly corresponds to TRBD1 (6 bases). From germline, CDR1 is GTSNPN and CDR2 SVGIG (reference sequence). V gave up 8 bases and J gave up 5 bases, with 18 bases separating them. This CDR3 is built from 13 residues. The CDR3 here is CAGSLTGSETQYF. The CDR3 bases are TGTGCCGGATCCCTCACAGGGAGCGAGACCCAGTACTTC.